This T cell receptor beta chain emerged from a study of blood T cell repertoires in COVID-19. About the study: Specimens from acute and convalescent COVID-19 originated in the United States, Italy and Spain. T cells, B-cell-depleted T cells, or PBMCs provided the cDNA or gDNA that served as material.

Authors' data handling: Amplification with reference gene primers provided the estimates of nucleated cell counts. Produced via immunoSEQ multiplex PCR; TCRdb's table is partial and in-frame only. The V and J calls and clone size are taken from that table; D and trimming were inferred from the DNA. The sample has fewer than 300,000 clones, roughly 77% seen once. Material for sequencing was peripheral blood. This sequence originates from an elderly woman with acute or convalescent COVID-19.

The chain's CDR3 is CASSLLLAGGNEQYF. The CDR3 nucleotides are TGCGCCAGCAGCCTCCTCCTAGCGGGAGGTAATGAGCAGTACTTC. V and J are TRBV4-1 and TRBJ2-7, with 11 bases aligning to TRBD2. CDR3 length: 15 residues. Germline lookup yields CDR1 MGHRA and CDR2 YSYEKL. The trim removed 4 bases at V and 7 bases at J, leaving 9 bases unmatched.